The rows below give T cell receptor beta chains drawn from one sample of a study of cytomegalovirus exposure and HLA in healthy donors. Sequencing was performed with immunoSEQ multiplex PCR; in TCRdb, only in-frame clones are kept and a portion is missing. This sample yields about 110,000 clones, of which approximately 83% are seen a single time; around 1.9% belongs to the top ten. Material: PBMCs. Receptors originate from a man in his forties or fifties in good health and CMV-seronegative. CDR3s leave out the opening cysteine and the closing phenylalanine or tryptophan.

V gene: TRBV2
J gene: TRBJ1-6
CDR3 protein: ASSPRQGAYSPLH

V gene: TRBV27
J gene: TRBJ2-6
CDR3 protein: VSSLGPSGANVLT

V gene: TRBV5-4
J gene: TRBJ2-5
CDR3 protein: ASSLVSTQETQY

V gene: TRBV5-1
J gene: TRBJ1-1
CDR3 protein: ASSSTVEYTEAF

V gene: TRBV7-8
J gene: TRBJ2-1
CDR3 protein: ASSFQPAGSYNEQF

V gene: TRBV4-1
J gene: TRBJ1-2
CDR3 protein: ASSLSPGTGVLYGYT

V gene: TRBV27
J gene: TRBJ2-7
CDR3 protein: ASSLSLAVSYEQY

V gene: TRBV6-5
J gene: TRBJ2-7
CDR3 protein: ASSYSNRGSYEQY

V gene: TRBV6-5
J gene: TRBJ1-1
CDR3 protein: ASSYDRQNTEAF

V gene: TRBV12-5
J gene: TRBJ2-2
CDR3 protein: ASGLGQGAGELF

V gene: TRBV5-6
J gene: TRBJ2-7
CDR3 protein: ASSSWTGSRGWGSYEQY

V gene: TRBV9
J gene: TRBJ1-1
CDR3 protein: ASSVGLRDTEAF

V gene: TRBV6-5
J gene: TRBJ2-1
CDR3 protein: ASSYRSSSYNEQF

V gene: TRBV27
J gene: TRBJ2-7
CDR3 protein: ASSRTGGSYEQY

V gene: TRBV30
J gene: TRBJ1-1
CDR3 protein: AWSVRRGYTEAF

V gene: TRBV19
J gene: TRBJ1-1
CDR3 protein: ASSIPGGTEAF

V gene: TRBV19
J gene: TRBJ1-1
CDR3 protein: ASIRGGNTEAF

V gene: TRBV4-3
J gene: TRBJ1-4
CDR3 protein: ASSQVADGGSSGKLF

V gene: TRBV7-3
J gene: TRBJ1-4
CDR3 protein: ASSQGVNEKLF

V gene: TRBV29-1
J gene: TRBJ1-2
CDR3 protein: SVDPREGYGYT

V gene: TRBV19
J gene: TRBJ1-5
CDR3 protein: ASRPGQGSNQPQH

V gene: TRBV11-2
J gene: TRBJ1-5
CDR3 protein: ASSLAGCRGIQPQH

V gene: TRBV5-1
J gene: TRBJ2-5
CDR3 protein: ASSSSGTGLETQY

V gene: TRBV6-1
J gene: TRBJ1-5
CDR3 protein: ASSEARGSYSNQPQH

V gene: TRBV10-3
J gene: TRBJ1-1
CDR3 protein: AISEGGTEAF

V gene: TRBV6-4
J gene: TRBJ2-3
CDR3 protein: ASSATGGDTQY

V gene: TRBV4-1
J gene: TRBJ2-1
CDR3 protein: ASSFTSGGAYEQF

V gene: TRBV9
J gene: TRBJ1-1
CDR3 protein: ASSVGGANTEAF

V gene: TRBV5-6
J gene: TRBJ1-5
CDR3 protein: ASSLGGGWGQPQH

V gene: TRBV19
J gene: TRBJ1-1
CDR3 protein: ASSRPAQLNTEAF

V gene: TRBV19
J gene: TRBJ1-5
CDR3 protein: ASSIVGRRGNQPQH

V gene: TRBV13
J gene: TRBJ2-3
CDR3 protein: ASSAPPSGELAPDTQY

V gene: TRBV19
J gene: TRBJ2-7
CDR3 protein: ASSQGTVSYEQY

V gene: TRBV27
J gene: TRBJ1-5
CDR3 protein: ASTKNPRGNQPQH

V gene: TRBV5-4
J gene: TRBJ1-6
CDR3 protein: ASSLAGLENSPLH

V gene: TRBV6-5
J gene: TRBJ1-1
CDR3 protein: ASSESRGTEAF

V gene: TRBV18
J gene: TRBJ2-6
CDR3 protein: ASSDLRGASRSGANVLT

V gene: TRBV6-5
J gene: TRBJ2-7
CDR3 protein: ASRPGQGPYEQY

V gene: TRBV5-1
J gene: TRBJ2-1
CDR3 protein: ASSLVAGGFNEQF

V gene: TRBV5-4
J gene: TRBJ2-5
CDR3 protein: ASSLRGGRETQY

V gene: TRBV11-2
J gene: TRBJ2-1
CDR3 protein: ASSFGLAGGFNEQF

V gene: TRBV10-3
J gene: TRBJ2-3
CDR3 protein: AISGLSGAATDTQY

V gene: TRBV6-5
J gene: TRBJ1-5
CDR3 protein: ASSPDRGHNQPQH

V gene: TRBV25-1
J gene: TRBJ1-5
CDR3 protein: ASKGGGANQPQH

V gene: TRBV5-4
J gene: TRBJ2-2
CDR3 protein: ASSFGGVNTGELF

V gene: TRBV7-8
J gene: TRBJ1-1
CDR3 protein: ASRELQGFEAF

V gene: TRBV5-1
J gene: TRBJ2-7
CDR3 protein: ASSTAETGGGSY

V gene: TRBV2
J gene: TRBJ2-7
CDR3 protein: ASSEGGTWTGQSYEQY

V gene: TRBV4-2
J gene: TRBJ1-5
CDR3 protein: ASSRQAGFPFNQPQH

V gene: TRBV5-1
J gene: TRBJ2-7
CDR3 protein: ASSLSGTGPYEQY

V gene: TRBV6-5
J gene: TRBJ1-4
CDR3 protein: ASSRQGKNEKLF

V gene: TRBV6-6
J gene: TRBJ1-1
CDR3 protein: ASSLDVGRDTEAF

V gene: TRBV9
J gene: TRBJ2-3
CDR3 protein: ASSVRSGGGTDTQY

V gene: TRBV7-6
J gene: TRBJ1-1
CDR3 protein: ASSLVEGGKAF

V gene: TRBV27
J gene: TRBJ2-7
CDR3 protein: ASRYSASYEQY

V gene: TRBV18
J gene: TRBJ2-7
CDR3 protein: ASSPGLTTYEQY

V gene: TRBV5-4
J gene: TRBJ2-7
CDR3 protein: ASSFAGYEQY

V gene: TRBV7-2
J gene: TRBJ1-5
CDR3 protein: ASSPRTGGQPQH

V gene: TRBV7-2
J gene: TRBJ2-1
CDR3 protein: ASSPRTVYNEQF

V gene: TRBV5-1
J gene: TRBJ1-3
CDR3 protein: ASSLEQGFVGNTIY